This TCR beta chain was documented in a study of shared clonotypes between healthy human individuals. The investigators split CD4+ cells into a CD45RA+ naive subset and a CD45RA-negative memory subset. V was cut by 0 bases and J by 2 bases, with 7 bases left in between. CDR1 is KGHSH, CDR2 LQKENI, per germline. This CDR3 has 15 amino acids. It was across several immunoSEQ plates that each subset's genomic DNA was evenly split. Assay used: immunoSEQ multiplex PCR; TCRdb lists only in-frame clones, some missing. The table shows 2 million to 2.5 million clones, with almost 96% occurring only once. V is TRBV18 and J is TRBJ2-2; D gene uncertain. Sequencing was performed on naive CD4+ T cells sorted from blood. Subset denoted: CD45RA+ positively selected. The origin of this receptor is a man younger than 30 in good health. This chain's CDR3 is CASSPPERNTGELFF. In DNA form, the CDR3 reads TGTGCCAGCTCACCACCAGAGCGAAACACCGGGGAGCTGTTTTTT.